The 24 T cell receptor beta chains in this list originate from one sample, sequenced in a study of T-cell memory formation after mild COVID-19. TCRdb itself ran the 5' RACE reads through MiXCR, one entry per CDR3 protein. The sample has about 170,000 distinct CDR3 sequences, about an eighth seen once. Sequencing was performed on PBMCs or a T cell subset sorted from them (not recorded which). These receptors came from a man aged 18-30 years who had mild COVID-19 (a few samples of this study predate the infection). Cell type and time point are not known.

Only a few counts were recorded for this clonotype. This chain connects TRBV20-1 to TRBJ2-4; D unresolved. Trimming pared 2 bases from V and 7 bases from J, leaving 9 bases between. Germline V gene data show CDR1 as DFQATT and CDR2 as SNEGSKA (reference sequence). The CDR3 runs to 12 residues. CDR3: CSARSQNNIQYF. The CDR3 nucleotides read TGCAGTGCTAGAAGCCAGAATAACATTCAGTACTTC.

The table lists this clonotype with a few counts. Relative to the germline gene, one junction end is altered; a read error may explain this. J is TRBJ1-2 and V is TRBV7-3; no definite D call. Germline V CDR1 and CDR2: SGHTA, FQGTGA. This CDR3 comprises 13 residues. In nucleotides, the CDR3 is TGTGCCAGCAGCTCGGACGCGCGAGCCTACCCCCTCTTC. The encoded protein is CASSSDARAYPLF.

The chain couples TRBV18 to TRBJ2-1, with D possibly being TRBD1 or TRBD2 (5 bases each). The CDR3 is 13 amino acids. Germline CDR1 and CDR2: KGHSH and LQKENI. V gave up 0 bases and J gave up 6 bases, with 6 bases separating them. CDR3 coding DNA: TGTGCCAGCTCACCACCAGGGACCAATGAGCAGTTCTTC. This translates into CASSPPGTNEQFF.

This clonotype appeared a few times. The chain combines TRBV2 with TRBJ2-3; 10 positions match TRBD1. V was clipped by 6 bases and J by 4 bases; unmatched bases: 4. Germline CDR1 SNHLY, CDR2 FYNNEI. This CDR3 has 14 amino acids. The DNA for the CDR3 is TGTGCCAGCAGACGGGACAGGGGCCCAGATACGCAGTATTTT. Its protein product is CASRRDRGPDTQYF.

The V gene is TRBV20-1, the J gene TRBJ2-7, with D maybe TRBD1 (5 bases). CDR1 is DFQATT and CDR2 is SNEGSKA in the germline V gene (reference sequence). CDR3 length: 12 amino acids. Trimming shortened V by 6 bases and J by 2 bases, and 11 bases separated the two germline ends. The CDR3 is CSATGRAYEQYF. The CDR3 DNA reads TGCAGTGCAACAGGCCGGGCCTACGAGCAGTACTTC.

The rearrangement links TRBV30 to TRBJ1-5; D is possibly TRBD1 (5 bases). Germline CDR1 reads GTSNPN; CDR2 reads SVGIG (reference sequence). This CDR3 has 13 amino acids. V was pared by 3 bases and J by 9 bases, with 15 bases between. CDR3 DNA: TGTGCCTGGAGCGGGGACGCGGCGGGGCCCCAGCATTTT. Amino acid sequence: CAWSGDAAGPQHF.

This clonotype was found a few times. V is TRBV11-2 and J is TRBJ1-1; tentative D call: TRBD1 (5 bases). This CDR3 has 15 residues. Between the trimmed V and J ends, which lost 2 bases and 4 bases, there was a span of 14 bases. Germline CDR1 is SGHAT and CDR2 is FQNNGV. The CDR3 is CASSLRSGSPTEAFF. For the CDR3, the DNA is TGTGCCAGCAGCTTACGGTCAGGGTCCCCCACTGAAGCTTTCTTT.

Concerning this clonotype: A read error may be the cause here, since a much bigger clone is one base away. The chain links TRBV7-9 to TRBJ2-5; D may match TRBD1 or TRBD2 (5 bases each). Germline V gene lookup returns CDR1 SEHNR and CDR2 FQNEAQ (reference sequence). CDR3 size: 12 residues. The CDR3 sequence: CASSVDVGRENF. CDR3 nucleotides: TGTGCCAGCAGCGTCGACGTGGGACGGGAAAACTTC.

This clonotype was seen more than once but under ten times. This rearrangement joins TRBV7-2 to TRBJ1-1, with a possible D match to TRBD1 (6 bases). Germline V gives CDR1 SGHTA, CDR2 FQGNSA. Between the trimmed V and J ends, which lost 5 bases and 11 bases, there was a span of 18 bases. This CDR3 is 13 amino acids long. The CDR3 DNA is TGTGCCAGCAGCGCAAGAGTGGGGGGCAAGGCTTTCTTT. Translated, it gives CASSARVGGKAFF.

The chain couples TRBV10-3 to TRBJ1-5; D possibly corresponds to TRBD1 (6 bases). V gave up 4 bases and J gave up 7 bases, with 14 bases separating them. Germline V gives CDR1 ENHRY, CDR2 SYGVKD. The CDR3 covers 14 residues. This CDR3 is CAISGVDRLQPQHF. DNA for the CDR3: TGTGCCATCAGTGGGGTAGACAGGTTACAGCCCCAGCATTTT.

This clonotype was seen many times. The V gene is TRBV6-5, the J gene TRBJ2-5, with D perhaps matching TRBD2 (6 bases). The CDR3 loop spans 14 amino acids. The germline V gene has CDR1 MNHEY and CDR2 SVGAGI. With 4 bases removed from V and 3 bases from J, the gap between germline ends came to 12 bases. The DNA of the CDR3 is TGTGCCAGCAGTTCCCCTCCGGGAGAAGAGACCCAGTACTTC. It is translated as CASSSPPGEETQYF.

This clonotype was seen more than once but under ten times. This chain links TRBV4-1 with TRBJ2-7, with D hard to call. The length of the CDR3 is 13 residues. Trimming shortened V by 2 bases and J by 7 bases, and 12 bases separated the two germline ends. Germline lookup yields CDR1 MGHRA and CDR2 YSYEKL. The CDR3 DNA reads TGCGCCAGCAGCCAATGGATCTTGGAAGAGCAGTACGTC. Translation gives CASSQWILEEQYV.

This clonotype was counted a few times. The CDR3 nucleotides are TGTGCCAGCAGCCGGGCGGGCGGAGACGGCCTTAACTATGGCTACACCTTC. This gives the protein CASSRAGGDGLNYGYTF. The chain has TRBV5-6 and TRBJ1-2; D is unresolved. There are 17 residues in the CDR3. Germline V gives CDR1 SGHDT, CDR2 YYEEEE. Between the trimmed V and J ends, which lost 4 bases and 1 base, there was a span of 20 bases.

This clonotype was counted at least ten times. The V and J genes are TRBV5-1 and TRBJ2-7; 7 bases agree with TRBD2. Germline V gives CDR1 SGHRS, CDR2 YFSETQ. Germline trimming cut 1 base from V and 2 bases from J; bases unmatched to any gene: 6. This CDR3 is 15 amino acids long. The CDR3 loop is CASSLNRGGPYEQYF. CDR3 nucleotide sequence: TGCGCCAGCAGCTTGAATCGCGGGGGACCCTACGAGCAGTACTTC.

The rearrangement links TRBV6-2 or TRBV6-3 to TRBJ1-1, with D perhaps TRBD1 (5 bases). Germline CDR1 reads MNHEY; CDR2 reads SVGEGT. The V end was cut by 1 base, the J end by 1 base, with 7 bases between. The CDR3 is 14 amino acids. The chain's CDR3 is CASSYWDPNTEAFF. As DNA, the CDR3 is TGTGCCAGCAGTTACTGGGACCCGAACACTGAAGCTTTCTTT.

The rearrangement uses TRBV10-3 and TRBJ2-3; 16 positions agree with TRBD2. Germline V CDR1 and CDR2: ENHRY, SYGVKD. The V segment lost 6 bases and the J segment 7 bases; nucleotides outside the gene matches: 4. CDR3 size: 15 residues. CDR3 DNA sequence: TGTGCCATCAGGGGGACTAGCGGGGGGGCGAATACGCAGTATTTT. Protein sequence: CAIRGTSGGANTQYF.

The rearrangement uses TRBV11-2 and TRBJ2-7; 7 positions agree with TRBD2. The CDR3 totals 15 residues. Germline V CDR1 and CDR2: SGHAT, FQNNGV. Trimming removed 1 base from V and 5 bases from J; junction bases left unmatched: 8. The CDR3 bases are TGTGCCAGCAGCTTAGGGGCTAGCGGAGGGGACGAGCAGTACTTC. It yields the protein CASSLGASGGDEQYF.

This clonotype was detected a few times. This chain uses TRBV12-3 or TRBV12-4 with TRBJ2-5; D is uncertain. The CDR3 is 13 residues long. V was cut by 8 bases and J by 3 bases, with 13 bases left in between. In nucleotides, the CDR3 is TGTGCCAGCCTGAGGCGGTGGGAAGAGACCCAGTACTTC. The encoded protein is CASLRRWEETQYF.

The J gene is TRBJ1-1, the V gene TRBV9, with D uncertain. Germline CDR1 is SGDLS and CDR2 is YYNGEE. The germline V and J ends were trimmed by 6 bases and 1 base, with 13 bases remaining between them. This CDR3 is 14 amino acids long. CDR3 sequence (DNA): TGTGCCAGCACTTCCGCCGGACCGAACACTGAAGCTTTCTTT. It translates to CASTSAGPNTEAFF.

This clonotype was picked up a small number of times. This chain uses TRBV10-3 with TRBJ2-4, with D perhaps given as TRBD1 or TRBD2 (5 bases each). The ends were cut back, 0 bases at V and 5 bases at J, with 14 bases in the middle. Germline V lookup: CDR1 ENHRY, CDR2 SYGVKD. The CDR3 contains 16 residues. CDR3 bases: TGTGCCATCAGTGAGTCTAGTCGCCGGGGCGAAAACATTCAGTACTTC. Amino acid sequence: CAISESSRRGENIQYF.

V gene TRBV20-1 combines with J gene TRBJ2-5, with 11 bases aligning to TRBD2. Germline trimming cut 6 bases from V and 5 bases from J; bases unmatched to any gene: 8. The CDR3 is made up of 14 amino acids. Germline V gene sequence: CDR1 DFQATT, CDR2 SNEGSKA (reference sequence). The CDR3 DNA is TGCAGTGCCATTAGCGGGGGGGCCGGGGAGACCCAGTACTTC. Translated, it gives CSAISGGAGETQYF.

The sample holds a few counts of this clonotype. The J gene is TRBJ1-1, the V gene TRBV12-3 or TRBV12-4, with 7 bases identical to TRBD1. V lost 7 bases to trimming and J lost 1 base; unmatched junction nucleotides: 6. The CDR3 runs 14 residues. The CDR3, as DNA: TGTGCCAGCACCGACGACAGGGCGAACACTGAAGCTTTCTTT. Translated: CASTDDRANTEAFF.

The chain recombines TRBV6-5 with TRBJ2-5; TRBD1 agrees at 12 bases. The V segment lost 6 bases and the J segment 7 bases; nucleotides outside the gene matches: 6. CDR3 length equals 14 residues. Germline V gives CDR1 MNHEY, CDR2 SVGAGI. CDR3 DNA sequence: TGTGCCAGCAGCCGGGGACAGGGGGCTGCGACCCAGTACTTC. Encoded protein: CASSRGQGAATQYF.

This clonotype has more than one count but fewer than ten. The chain recombines TRBV6-5 with TRBJ2-3; 8 nucleotides line up with TRBD2. J was trimmed by 9 bases and V by 2 bases; bases with no gene match: 4. The CDR3 is 13 amino acids. Per germline, CDR1 MNHEY and CDR2 SVGAGI. CDR3 nucleotide sequence: TGTGCCAGCAGTTACCTAGAGCGGGGGACGCAGTATTTT. Protein product: CASSYLERGTQYF.